A selection of T cell receptor beta chains follows, all from one sample in a study of blood T cell repertoires in COVID-19. Method: immunoSEQ multiplex PCR; TCRdb's copy keeps in-frame clones and lacks some. The repertoire holds about 70,000 clones, with 75% to 90% as singletons. The sequenced sample was peripheral blood. The receptors here all came from a man aged 50 to 59 with active COVID-19. Both conserved end residues are part of each CDR3. A D gene is named only where the DNA matches it firmly. Clone size is given for some rows only: seen once, a few or many times, or a class if the clone is expanded.

v_gene	d_gene	j_gene	abundance	CDR3aa	CDR3nt
TRBV9	TRBD1	TRBJ2-1	.	CASSDRDSGRNEQFF	TGTGCCAGCAGCGACCGGGACAGTGGCCGCAATGAGCAGTTCTTC
TRBV28	.	TRBJ1-2	.	CASTGGLNYGYTF	TGTGCCAGCACCGGAGGTCTTAACTATGGCTACACCTTC
TRBV3-1/TRBV3-2	.	TRBJ1-5	once	CASSQTRWYQRPFPYSNQPQHF	TGTGCCAGCAGCCAAACTCGATGGTACCAACGTCCCTTCCCTTATAGCAATCAGCCCCAGCATTTT
TRBV5-4	TRBD2	TRBJ2-7	.	CASSFVGLGRREQYF	TGTGCCAGCAGCTTCGTGGGACTAGGAAGAAGGGAGCAGTACTTC
TRBV5-5	.	TRBJ1-6	.	CASSSTELRPSPLHF	TGTGCCAGCAGCTCGACTGAGCTACGGCCTTCACCCCTCCACTTT
TRBV18	TRBD2	TRBJ2-1	.	CASSPSSGSYNEQFF	TGTGCCAGCTCACCATCAAGCGGGAGCTACAATGAGCAGTTCTTC
TRBV24-1	.	TRBJ2-3	.	CATSVRQGSTDTQYF	TGTGCCACCAGTGTACGTCAGGGAAGTACAGATACGCAGTATTTT
TRBV2	TRBD1	TRBJ2-7	.	CASSGQGGGLGEQYF	TGTGCCAGCAGTGGACAGGGCGGTGGGTTAGGCGAGCAGTACTTC
TRBV6-2/TRBV6-3	TRBD1	TRBJ2-7	.	CASSYRGPYEQYF	TGTGCCAGCAGTTACAGGGGGCCTTACGAGCAGTACTTC
TRBV7-9	.	TRBJ1-4	.	CASSPVVRGDEKLFF	TGTGCCAGCAGCCCCGTCGTGCGGGGGGATGAAAAACTGTTTTTT
TRBV5-5	.	TRBJ2-2	once	CASSLKLKNTGELFF	TGTGCCAGCAGCTTAAAACTTAAGAACACCGGGGAGCTGTTTTTT
TRBV5-4	.	TRBJ2-7	.	CASSLGLARNVYEQYF	TGTGCCAGCAGCTTGGGGCTAGCGAGAAACGTGTACGAGCAGTACTTC
TRBV4-3	TRBD2	TRBJ2-7	.	CASSQGLAETYEQYF	TGCGCCAGCAGCCAAGGGCTAGCGGAGACCTACGAGCAGTACTTC
TRBV2	TRBD2	TRBJ2-7	.	CASSGSLAGGPGYYEQYF	TGTGCCAGCAGTGGTTCGCTAGCGGGAGGGCCGGGGTATTACGAGCAGTACTTC
TRBV27	.	TRBJ2-1	few	CASSLSPDSYNEQFF	TGTGCCAGCAGTTTATCGCCAGACAGTTACAATGAGCAGTTCTTC
TRBV28	TRBD1	TRBJ2-5	.	CASSRGQLKETQYF	TGTGCCAGCAGTCGGGGACAGCTAAAAGAGACCCAGTACTTC
TRBV4-2	.	TRBJ1-6	few	CASSQAQNSPLHF	TGTGCCAGCAGCCAAGCGCAGAATTCACCCCTCCACTTT
TRBV11-2	.	TRBJ1-3	.	CASSLTGRGNTIYF	TGTGCCAGCAGCCTCACAGGCCGCGGAAACACCATATATTTT
TRBV19	TRBD1	TRBJ1-1	.	CASSIWGDSRPNTEAFF	TGTGCCAGTAGTATTTGGGGGGACAGCCGACCGAACACTGAAGCTTTCTTT
TRBV6-2/TRBV6-3	TRBD2	TRBJ2-1	.	CASSYSGNNEQFF	TGTGCCAGCAGTTATAGCGGGAACAATGAGCAGTTCTTC
TRBV5-1	TRBD1	TRBJ2-5	.	CASSSGQLGETQYF	TGCGCCAGCAGCTCGGGACAGCTGGGGGAGACCCAGTACTTC
TRBV13	.	TRBJ2-3	.	CASERTDTQYF	TGTGCCAGCGAGAGGACAGATACGCAGTATTTT
TRBV25-1	TRBD2	TRBJ2-1	.	CASSEGRERYNEQFF	TGTGCCAGCAGTGAAGGGCGGGAGCGATACAATGAGCAGTTCTTC
TRBV27	.	TRBJ2-3	.	CASSSRLQSDTQYF	TGTGCCAGCAGTTCACGACTCCAGAGCGATACGCAGTATTTT
TRBV9	TRBD1	TRBJ2-4	.	CASSVSGGENIQYF	TGTGCCAGCAGCGTATCAGGGGGCGAAAACATTCAGTACTTC
TRBV4-3	TRBD1	TRBJ2-1	.	CASSQDYGQGFVNEQFF	TGCGCCAGCAGCCAAGATTACGGACAGGGCTTCGTCAATGAGCAGTTCTTC
TRBV29-1	.	TRBJ1-1	.	CSVGALRGTEAFF	TGCAGCGTTGGGGCCCTAAGGGGCACTGAAGCTTTCTTT
TRBV28	TRBD1	TRBJ1-1	.	CASSSRTGGKTEAFF	TGTGCCAGCAGTTCTAGGACAGGGGGAAAAACTGAAGCTTTCTTT
TRBV7-6	.	TRBJ2-3	.	CASSGPRLLTDTQYF	TGTGCCAGCAGCGGCCCCCGTCTCCTCACAGATACGCAGTATTTT
TRBV28	TRBD1	TRBJ1-5	.	CASSSMFWDRNNQPQHF	TGTGCCAGCAGTTCTATGTTCTGGGACAGAAATAATCAGCCCCAGCATTTT
TRBV6-4	.	TRBJ1-1	.	CASSDGTNTEAFF	TGTGCCAGCAGTGACGGGACAAACACTGAAGCTTTCTTT
TRBV6-5	TRBD2	TRBJ2-7	.	CASSSWTSGGGEQYF	TGTGCCAGCAGTTCCTGGACTAGCGGAGGCGGGGAGCAGTACTTC
TRBV7-6	TRBD2	TRBJ2-1	.	CASSLSGTSYNEQFF	TGTGCCAGCAGCTTATCAGGGACTAGTTACAATGAGCAATTCTTC
TRBV4-1	.	TRBJ1-2	.	CASSQEVSGRGGYTF	TGCGCCAGCAGCCAAGAGGTCTCAGGGCGCGGTGGCTACACCTTC
TRBV6-2/TRBV6-3	.	TRBJ1-2	.	CASSYRMGGVAYGYTF	TGTGCCAGCAGTTACCGCATGGGGGGGGTCGCCTATGGCTACACCTTC
TRBV5-1	TRBD1	TRBJ2-5	.	CASSWDRVQETQYF	TGCGCCAGCAGCTGGGACAGGGTACAAGAGACCCAGTACTTC